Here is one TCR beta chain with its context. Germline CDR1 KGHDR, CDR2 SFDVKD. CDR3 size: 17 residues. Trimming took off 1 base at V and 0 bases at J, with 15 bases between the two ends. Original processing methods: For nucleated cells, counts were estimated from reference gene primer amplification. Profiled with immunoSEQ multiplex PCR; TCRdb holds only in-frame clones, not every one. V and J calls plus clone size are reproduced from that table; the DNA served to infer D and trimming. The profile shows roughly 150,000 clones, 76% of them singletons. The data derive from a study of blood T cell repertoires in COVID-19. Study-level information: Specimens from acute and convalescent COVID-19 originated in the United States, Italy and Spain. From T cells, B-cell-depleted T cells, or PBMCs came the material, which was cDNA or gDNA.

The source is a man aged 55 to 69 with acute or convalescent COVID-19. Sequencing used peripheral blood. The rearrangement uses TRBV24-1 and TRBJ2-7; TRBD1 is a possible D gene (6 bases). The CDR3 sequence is CATSDLPDSYSSYEQYF. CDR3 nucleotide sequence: TGTGCCACCAGTGATTTACCGGACAGTTATAGCTCCTACGAGCAGTACTTC.